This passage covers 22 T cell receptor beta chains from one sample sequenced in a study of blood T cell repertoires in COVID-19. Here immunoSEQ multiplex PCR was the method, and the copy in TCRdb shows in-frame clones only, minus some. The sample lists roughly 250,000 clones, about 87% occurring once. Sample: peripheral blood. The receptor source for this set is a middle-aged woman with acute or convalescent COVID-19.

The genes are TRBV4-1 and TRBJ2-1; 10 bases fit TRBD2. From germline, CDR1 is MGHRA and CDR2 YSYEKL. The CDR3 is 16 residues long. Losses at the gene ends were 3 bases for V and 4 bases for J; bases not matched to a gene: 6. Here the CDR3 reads CASSHFSGGFYNEQFF. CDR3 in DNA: TGCGCCAGCAGCCACTTTAGCGGGGGGTTTTACAATGAGCAGTTCTTC.

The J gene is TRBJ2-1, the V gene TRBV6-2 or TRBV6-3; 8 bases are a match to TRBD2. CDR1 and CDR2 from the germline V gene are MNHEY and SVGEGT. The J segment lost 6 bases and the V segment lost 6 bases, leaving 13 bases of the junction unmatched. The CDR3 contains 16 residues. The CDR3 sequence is CASSPFGGGRSNEQFF. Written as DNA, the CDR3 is TGTGCCAGCAGCCCATTCGGCGGGGGGCGAAGCAATGAGCAGTTCTTC.

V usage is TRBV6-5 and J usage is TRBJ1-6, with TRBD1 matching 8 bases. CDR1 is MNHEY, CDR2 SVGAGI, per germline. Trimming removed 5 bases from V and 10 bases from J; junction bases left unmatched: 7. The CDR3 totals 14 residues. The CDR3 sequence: CASSPRDRRSPLHF. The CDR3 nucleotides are TGTGCCAGCAGTCCCCGGGACAGGCGGTCACCCCTCCACTTT.

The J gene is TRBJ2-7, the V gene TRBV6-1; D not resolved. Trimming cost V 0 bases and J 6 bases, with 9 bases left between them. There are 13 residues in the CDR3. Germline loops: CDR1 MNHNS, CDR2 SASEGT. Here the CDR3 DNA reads TGTGCCAGCAGTGAAGCAAGATTGCGCGAGCAGTACGTC. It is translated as CASSEARLREQYV.

The CDR3 region has the DNA TGTGCCAGCTCACCAACGGGGGGCCTCAACTATGGCTACACCTTC. This sequence encodes CASSPTGGLNYGYTF. The chain is built from TRBV18 and TRBJ1-2, with a weak D call TRBD1 (6 bases). CDR1 and CDR2 (germline): KGHSH, LQKENI. V was cut by 2 bases and J by 2 bases, with 12 bases left in between. This CDR3 spans 15 amino acids.

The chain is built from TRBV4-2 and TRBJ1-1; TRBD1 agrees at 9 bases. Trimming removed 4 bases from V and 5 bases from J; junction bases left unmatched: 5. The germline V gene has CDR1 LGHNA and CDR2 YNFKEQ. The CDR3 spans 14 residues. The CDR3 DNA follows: TGTGCCAGCAGCCCACAGGGGGCGCTAACTGAAGCTTTCTTT. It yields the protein CASSPQGALTEAFF.

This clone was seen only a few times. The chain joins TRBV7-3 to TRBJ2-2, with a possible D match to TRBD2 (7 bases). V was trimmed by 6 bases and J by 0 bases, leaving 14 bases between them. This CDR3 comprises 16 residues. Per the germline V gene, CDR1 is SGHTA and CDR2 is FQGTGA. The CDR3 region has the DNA TGTGCCAGCAGTTCCAGGCGGGGGCCGAACACCGGGGAGCTGTTTTTT. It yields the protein CASSSRRGPNTGELFF.

CDR3 in DNA: TGTGCCAGCAGCCAAGTGCGCTCCTATAATTCACCCCTCCACTTT. This codes for CASSQVRSYNSPLHF. J is TRBJ1-6 and V is TRBV3-1 (or the pseudogene TRBV3-2); D gene uncertain. V was shortened by 1 base and J by 0 bases, with 4 bases between the two germline ends. Germline V gene lookup returns CDR1 LGHDT and CDR2 YNNKEL (reference sequence). The CDR3 runs 15 residues.

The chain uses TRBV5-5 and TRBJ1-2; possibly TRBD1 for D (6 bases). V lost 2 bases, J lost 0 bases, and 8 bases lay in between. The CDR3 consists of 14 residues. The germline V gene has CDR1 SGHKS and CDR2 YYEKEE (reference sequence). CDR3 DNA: TGTGCCAGCAGCTTAGGGGGGGCTAACTATGGCTACACCTTC. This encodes CASSLGGANYGYTF.

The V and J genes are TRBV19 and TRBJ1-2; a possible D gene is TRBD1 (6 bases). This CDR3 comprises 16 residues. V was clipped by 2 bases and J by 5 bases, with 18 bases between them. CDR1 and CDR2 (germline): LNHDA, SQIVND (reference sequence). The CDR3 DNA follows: TGTGCCAGTAGTATATCCAGGACAGCGTTTTTTTATGGCTACACCTTC. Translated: CASSISRTAFFYGYTF.

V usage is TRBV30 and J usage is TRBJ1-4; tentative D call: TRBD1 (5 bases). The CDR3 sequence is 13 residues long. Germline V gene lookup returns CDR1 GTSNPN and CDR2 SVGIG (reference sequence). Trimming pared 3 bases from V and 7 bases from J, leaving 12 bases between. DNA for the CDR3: TGTGCCTGGAGCTCAGGAGGGGTTGAAAAACTGTTTTTT. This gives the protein CAWSSGGVEKLFF.

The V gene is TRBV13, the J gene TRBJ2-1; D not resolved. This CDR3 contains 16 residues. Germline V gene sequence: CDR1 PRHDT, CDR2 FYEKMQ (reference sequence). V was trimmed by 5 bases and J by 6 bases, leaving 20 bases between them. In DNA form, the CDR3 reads TGTGCCAGCAGCCTAACCCTGGGTGGGCCGAGCAATGAGCAGTTCTTC. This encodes CASSLTLGGPSNEQFF.

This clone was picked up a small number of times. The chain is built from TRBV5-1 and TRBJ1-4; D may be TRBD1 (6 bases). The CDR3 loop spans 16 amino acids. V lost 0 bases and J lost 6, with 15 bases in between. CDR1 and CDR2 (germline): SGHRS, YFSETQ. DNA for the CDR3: TGCGCCAGCAGCTTGGACTTACAGGGTGGGGATGAAAAACTGTTTTTT. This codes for CASSLDLQGGDEKLFF.

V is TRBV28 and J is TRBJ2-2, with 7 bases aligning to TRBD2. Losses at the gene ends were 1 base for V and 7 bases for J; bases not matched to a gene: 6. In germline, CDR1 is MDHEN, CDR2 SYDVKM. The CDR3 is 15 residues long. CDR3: CASSLSGGRLGELFF. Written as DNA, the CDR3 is TGTGCCAGCAGTTTATCTGGCGGGAGACTCGGGGAGCTGTTTTTT. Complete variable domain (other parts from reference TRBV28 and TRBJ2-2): DVKVTQSSRYLVKRTGEKVFLECVQDMDHENMFWYRQDPGLGLRLIYFSYDVKMKEKGDIPEGYSVSREKKERFSLILESASTNQTSMYLCASSLSGGRLGELFFGEGSRLTVL.

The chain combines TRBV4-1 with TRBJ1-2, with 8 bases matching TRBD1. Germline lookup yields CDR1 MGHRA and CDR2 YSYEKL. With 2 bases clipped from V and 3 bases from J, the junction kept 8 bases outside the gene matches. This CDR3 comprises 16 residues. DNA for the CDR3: TGCGCCAGCAGCCAACCCCGGGACAGGACCTACTATGGCTACACCTTC. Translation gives CASSQPRDRTYYGYTF.

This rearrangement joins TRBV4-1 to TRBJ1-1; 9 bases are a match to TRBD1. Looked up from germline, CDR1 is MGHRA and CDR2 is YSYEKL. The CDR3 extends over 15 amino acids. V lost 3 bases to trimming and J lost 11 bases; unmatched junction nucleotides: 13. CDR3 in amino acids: CASSHYRDRAGEAFF. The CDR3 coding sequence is TGCGCCAGCAGCCACTACCGGGACAGGGCCGGGGAGGCTTTCTTT.

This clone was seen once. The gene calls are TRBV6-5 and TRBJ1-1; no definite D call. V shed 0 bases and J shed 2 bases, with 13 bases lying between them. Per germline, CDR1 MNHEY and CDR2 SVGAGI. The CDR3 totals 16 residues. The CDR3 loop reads CASSYSGGGVNTEAFF. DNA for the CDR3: TGTGCCAGCAGTTACTCGGGTGGAGGAGTAAACACTGAAGCTTTCTTT.

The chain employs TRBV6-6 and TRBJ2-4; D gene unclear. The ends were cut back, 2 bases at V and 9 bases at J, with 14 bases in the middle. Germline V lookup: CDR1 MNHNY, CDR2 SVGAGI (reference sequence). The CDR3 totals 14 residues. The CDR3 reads CASSYTVHRAIQYF. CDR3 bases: TGTGCCAGCAGTTACACAGTGCACCGCGCCATTCAGTACTTC.

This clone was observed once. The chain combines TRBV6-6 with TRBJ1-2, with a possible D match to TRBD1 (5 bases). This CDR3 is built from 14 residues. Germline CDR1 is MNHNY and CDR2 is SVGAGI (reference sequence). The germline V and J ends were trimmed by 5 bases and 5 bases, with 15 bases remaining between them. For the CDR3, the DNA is TGTGCCAGCAGTCCTTTTGGGGCTGGATATGGCTACACCTTC. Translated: CASSPFGAGYGYTF.

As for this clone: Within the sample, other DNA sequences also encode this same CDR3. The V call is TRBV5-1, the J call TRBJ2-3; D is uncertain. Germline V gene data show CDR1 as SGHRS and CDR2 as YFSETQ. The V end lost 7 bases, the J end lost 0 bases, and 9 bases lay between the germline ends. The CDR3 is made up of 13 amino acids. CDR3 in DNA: TGCGCCAGCGGTACCGGGAGCACAGATACGCAGTATTTT. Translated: CASGTGSTDTQYF.

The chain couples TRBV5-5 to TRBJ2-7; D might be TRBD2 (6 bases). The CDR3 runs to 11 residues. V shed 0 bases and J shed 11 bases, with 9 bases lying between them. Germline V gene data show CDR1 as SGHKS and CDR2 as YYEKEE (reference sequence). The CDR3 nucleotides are TGTGCCAGCAGCTTGGCTGGGGAGGAGTACGTC. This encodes CASSLAGEEYV.

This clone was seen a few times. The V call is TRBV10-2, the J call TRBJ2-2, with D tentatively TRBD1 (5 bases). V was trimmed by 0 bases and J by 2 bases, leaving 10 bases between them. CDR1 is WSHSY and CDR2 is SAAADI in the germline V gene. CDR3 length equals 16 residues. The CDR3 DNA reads TGCGCCAGCAGTGAGTCTTCTGGACACAACACCGGGGAGCTGTTTTTT. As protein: CASSESSGHNTGELFF.